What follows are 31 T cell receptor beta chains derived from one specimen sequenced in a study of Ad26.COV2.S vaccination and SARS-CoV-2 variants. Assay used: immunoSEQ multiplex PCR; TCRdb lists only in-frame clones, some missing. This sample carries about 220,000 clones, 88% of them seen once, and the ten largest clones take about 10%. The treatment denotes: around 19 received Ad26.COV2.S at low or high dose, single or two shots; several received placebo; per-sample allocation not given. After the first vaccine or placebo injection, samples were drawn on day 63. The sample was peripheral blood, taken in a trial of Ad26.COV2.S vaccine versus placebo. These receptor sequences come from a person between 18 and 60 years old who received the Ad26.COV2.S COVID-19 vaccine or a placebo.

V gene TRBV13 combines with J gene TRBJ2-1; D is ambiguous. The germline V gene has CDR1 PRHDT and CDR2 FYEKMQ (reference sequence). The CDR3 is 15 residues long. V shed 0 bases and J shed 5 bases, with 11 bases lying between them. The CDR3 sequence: CASSLGWKLDNEQFF. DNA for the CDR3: TGTGCCAGCAGCTTAGGTTGGAAGTTGGACAATGAGCAGTTCTTC. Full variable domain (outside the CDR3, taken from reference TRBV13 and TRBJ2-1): AAGVIQSPRHLIKEKRETATLKCYPIPRHDTVYWYQQGPGQDPQFLISFYEKMQSDKGSIPDRFSAQQFSDYHSELNMSSLELGDSALYFCASSLGWKLDNEQFFGPGTRLTVL.

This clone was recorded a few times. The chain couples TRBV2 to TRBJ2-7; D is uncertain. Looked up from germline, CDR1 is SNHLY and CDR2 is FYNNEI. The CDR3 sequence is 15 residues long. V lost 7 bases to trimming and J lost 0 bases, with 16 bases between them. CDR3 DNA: TGTGCCAGCACCAGTAAGGGCTGGAACTCCTACGAGCAGTACTTC. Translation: CASTSKGWNSYEQYF.

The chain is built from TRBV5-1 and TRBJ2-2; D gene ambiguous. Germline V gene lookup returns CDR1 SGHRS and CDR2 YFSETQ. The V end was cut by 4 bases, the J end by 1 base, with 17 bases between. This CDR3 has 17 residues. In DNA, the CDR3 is TGCGCCAGCAGCCCGAGGACCAGCCGAGGGAACACCGGGGAGCTGTTTTTT. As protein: CASSPRTSRGNTGELFF.

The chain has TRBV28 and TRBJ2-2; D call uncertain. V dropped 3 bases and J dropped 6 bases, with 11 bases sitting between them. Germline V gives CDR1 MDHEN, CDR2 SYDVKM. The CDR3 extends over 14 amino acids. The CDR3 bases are TGTGCCAGCAGTTTGTATCCCTGGGCCGGGGAGCTGTTTTTT. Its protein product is CASSLYPWAGELFF.

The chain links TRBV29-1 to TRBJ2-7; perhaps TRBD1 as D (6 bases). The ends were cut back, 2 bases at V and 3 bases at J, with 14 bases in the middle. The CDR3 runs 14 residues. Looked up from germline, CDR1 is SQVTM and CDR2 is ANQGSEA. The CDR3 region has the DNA TGCAGCGTTGAACTGGCAGGGACAAACTACGAGCAGTACTTC. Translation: CSVELAGTNYEQYF.

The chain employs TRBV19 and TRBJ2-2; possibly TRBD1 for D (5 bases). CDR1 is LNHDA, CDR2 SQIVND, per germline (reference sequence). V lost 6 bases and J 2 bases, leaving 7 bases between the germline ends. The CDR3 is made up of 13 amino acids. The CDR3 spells CASRTANTGELFF. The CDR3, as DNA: TGTGCCAGTAGGACAGCAAACACCGGGGAGCTGTTTTTT.

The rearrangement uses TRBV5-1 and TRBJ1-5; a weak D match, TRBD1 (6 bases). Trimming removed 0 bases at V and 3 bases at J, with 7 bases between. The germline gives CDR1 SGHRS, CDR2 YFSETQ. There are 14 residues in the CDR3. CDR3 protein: CASSLAGVNQPQHF. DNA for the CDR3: TGCGCCAGCAGCTTGGCAGGGGTCAATCAGCCCCAGCATTTT.

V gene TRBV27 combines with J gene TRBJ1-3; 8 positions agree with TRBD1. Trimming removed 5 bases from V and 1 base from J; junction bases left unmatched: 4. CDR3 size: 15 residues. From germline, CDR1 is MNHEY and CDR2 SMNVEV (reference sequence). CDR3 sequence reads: CASSPDRGSGNTIYF. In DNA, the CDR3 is TGTGCCAGCAGTCCCGACAGGGGATCTGGAAACACCATATATTTT.

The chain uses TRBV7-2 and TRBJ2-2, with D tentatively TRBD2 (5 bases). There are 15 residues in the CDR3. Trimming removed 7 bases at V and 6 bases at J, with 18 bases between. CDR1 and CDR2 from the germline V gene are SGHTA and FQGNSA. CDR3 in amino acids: CASTSDYRASGELFF. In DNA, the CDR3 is TGTGCCAGCACCTCAGACTATCGAGCGTCCGGGGAGCTGTTTTTT. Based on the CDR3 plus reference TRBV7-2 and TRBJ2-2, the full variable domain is GAGVSQSPSNKVTEKGKDVELRCDPISGHTALYWYRQSLGQGLEFLIYFQGNSAPDKSGLPSDRFSAERTGGSVSTLTIQRTQQEDSAVYLCASTSDYRASGELFFGEGSRLTVL.

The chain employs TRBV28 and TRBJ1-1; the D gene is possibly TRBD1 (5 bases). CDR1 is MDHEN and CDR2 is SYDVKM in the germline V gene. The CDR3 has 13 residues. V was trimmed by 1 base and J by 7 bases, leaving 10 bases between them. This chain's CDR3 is CASSLSRVGEAFF. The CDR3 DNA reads TGTGCCAGCAGTTTATCCAGGGTCGGTGAAGCTTTCTTT.

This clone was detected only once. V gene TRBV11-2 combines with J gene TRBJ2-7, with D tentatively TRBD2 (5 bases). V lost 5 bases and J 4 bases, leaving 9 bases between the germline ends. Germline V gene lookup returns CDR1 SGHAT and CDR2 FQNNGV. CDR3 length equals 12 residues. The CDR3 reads CASSQWTYEQYF. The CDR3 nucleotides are TGTGCCAGCAGCCAATGGACTTACGAGCAGTACTTC.

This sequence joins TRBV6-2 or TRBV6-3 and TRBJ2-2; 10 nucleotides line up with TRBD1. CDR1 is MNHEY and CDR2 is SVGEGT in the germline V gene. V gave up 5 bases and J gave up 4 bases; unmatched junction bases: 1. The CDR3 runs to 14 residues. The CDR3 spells CASSRTGGTGELFF. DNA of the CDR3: TGTGCCAGCAGTCGGACAGGGGGCACCGGGGAGCTGTTTTTT.

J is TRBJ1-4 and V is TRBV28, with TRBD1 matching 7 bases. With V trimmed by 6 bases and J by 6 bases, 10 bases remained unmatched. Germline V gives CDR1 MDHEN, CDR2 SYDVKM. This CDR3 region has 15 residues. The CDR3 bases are TGTGCCAGCAGCCCCGCCGGGACAGCCTATGAAAAACTGTTTTTT. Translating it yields CASSPAGTAYEKLFF.

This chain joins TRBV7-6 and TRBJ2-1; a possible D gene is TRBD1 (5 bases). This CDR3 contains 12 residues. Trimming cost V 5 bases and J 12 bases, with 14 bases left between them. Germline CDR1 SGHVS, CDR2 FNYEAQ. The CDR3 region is CASSQGAIGQFF. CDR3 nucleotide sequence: TGTGCCAGCAGCCAAGGGGCGATTGGGCAGTTCTTC.

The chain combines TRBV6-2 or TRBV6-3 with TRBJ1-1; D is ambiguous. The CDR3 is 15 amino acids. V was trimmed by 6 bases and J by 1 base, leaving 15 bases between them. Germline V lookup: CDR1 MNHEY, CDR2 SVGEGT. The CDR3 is CASSDAFWGNTEAFF. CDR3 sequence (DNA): TGTGCCAGCAGCGATGCCTTTTGGGGGAACACTGAAGCTTTCTTT.

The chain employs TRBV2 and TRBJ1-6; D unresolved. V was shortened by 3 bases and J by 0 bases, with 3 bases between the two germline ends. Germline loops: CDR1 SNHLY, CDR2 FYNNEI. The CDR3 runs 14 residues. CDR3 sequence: CASSDGSYNSPLHF. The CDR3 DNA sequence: TGTGCCAGCAGTGATGGCTCCTATAATTCACCCCTCCACTTT.

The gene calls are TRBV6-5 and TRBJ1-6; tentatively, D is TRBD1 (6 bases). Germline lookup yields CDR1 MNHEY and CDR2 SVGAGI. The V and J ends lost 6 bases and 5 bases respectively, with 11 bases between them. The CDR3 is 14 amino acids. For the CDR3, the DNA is TGTGCCAGCAGGCAGGGGACTAATAATTCACCCCTCCACTTT. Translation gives CASRQGTNNSPLHF.

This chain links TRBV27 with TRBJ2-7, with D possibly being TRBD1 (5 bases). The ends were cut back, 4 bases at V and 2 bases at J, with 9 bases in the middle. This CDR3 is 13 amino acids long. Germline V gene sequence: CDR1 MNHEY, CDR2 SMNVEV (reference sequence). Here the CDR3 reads CASSWGRTYEQYF. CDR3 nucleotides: TGTGCCAGCAGTTGGGGCAGAACCTACGAGCAGTACTTC.

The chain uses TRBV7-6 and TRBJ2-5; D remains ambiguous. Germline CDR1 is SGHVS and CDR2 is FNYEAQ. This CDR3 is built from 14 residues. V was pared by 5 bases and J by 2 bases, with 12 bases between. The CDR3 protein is CASSLFTDQETQYF. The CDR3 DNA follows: TGTGCCAGCAGCCTTTTTACGGATCAAGAGACCCAGTACTTC.

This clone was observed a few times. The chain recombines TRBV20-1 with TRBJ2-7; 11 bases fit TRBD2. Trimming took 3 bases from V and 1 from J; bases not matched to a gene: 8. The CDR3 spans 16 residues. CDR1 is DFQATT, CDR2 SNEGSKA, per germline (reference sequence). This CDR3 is CSASSDVAGGSYEQYF. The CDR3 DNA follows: TGCAGTGCTAGTTCGGACGTAGCGGGAGGGTCCTACGAGCAGTACTTC.

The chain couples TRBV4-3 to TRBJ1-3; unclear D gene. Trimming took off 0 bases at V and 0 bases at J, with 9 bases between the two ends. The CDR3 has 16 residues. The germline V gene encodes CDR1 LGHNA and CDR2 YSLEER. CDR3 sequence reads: CASSQDRSSSGNTIYF. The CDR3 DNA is TGCGCCAGCAGCCAAGATAGGAGCAGCTCTGGAAACACCATATATTTT.

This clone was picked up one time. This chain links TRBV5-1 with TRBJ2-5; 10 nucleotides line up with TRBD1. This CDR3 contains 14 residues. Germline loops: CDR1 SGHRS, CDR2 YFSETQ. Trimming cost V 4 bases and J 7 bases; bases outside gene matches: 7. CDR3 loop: CASSTDRGRGTQYF. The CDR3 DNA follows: TGCGCCAGCAGCACTGACAGGGGGCGGGGGACCCAGTACTTC.

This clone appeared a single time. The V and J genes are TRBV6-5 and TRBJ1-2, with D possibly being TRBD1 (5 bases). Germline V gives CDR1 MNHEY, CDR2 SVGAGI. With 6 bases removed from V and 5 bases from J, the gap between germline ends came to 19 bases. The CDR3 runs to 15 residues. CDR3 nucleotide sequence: TGTGCCAGCAGCTCCGGGAGGGAGGGGAATTATGGCTACACCTTC. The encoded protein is CASSSGREGNYGYTF.

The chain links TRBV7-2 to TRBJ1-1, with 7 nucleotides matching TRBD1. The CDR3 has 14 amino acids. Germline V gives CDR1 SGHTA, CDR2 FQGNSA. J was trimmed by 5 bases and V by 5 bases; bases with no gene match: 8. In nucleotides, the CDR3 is TGTGCCAGCAGCCAGGAGACAGGGTGGACTGAAGCTTTCTTT. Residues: CASSQETGWTEAFF.

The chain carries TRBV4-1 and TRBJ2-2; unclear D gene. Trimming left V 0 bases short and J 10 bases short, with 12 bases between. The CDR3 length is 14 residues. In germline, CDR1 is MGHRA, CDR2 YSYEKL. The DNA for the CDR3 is TGCGCCAGCAGCCAAGATGAGACGATTGAGGAGCTGTTTTTT. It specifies CASSQDETIEELFF.

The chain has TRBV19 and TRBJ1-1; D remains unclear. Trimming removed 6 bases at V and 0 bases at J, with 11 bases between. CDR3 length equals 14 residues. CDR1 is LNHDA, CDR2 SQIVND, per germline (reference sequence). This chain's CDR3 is CASRLNLMNTEAFF. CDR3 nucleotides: TGTGCCAGTAGACTCAACCTCATGAACACTGAAGCTTTCTTT.

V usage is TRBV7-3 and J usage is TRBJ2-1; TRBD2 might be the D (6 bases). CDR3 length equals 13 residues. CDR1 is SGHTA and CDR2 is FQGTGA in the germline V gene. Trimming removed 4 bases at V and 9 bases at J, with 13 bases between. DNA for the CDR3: TGTGCCAGCAGCTGGGGAATGGGAGGTGAGCAGTTCTTC. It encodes CASSWGMGGEQFF.

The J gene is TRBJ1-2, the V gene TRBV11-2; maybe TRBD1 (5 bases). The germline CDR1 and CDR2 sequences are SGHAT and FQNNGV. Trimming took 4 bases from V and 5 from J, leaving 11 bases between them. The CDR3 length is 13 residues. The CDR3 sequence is CASSSGAFYGYTF. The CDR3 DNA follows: TGTGCCAGCAGCTCCGGGGCCTTTTATGGCTACACCTTC.

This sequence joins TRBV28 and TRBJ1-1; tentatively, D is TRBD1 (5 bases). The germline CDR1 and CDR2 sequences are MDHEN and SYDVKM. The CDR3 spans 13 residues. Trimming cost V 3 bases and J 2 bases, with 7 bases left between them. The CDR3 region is CASSLGPNTEAFF. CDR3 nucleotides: TGTGCCAGCAGTTTGGGGCCTAACACTGAAGCTTTCTTT.

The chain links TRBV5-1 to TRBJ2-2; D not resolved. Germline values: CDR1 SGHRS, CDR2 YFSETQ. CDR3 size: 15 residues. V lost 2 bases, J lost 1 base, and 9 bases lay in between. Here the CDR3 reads CASSFAVENTGELFF. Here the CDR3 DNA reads TGCGCCAGCAGCTTCGCGGTGGAGAACACCGGGGAGCTGTTTTTT.

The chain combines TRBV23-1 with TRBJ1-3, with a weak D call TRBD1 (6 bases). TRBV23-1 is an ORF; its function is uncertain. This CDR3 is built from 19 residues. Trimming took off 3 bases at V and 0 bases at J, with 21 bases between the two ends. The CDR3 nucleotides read TGCGCCAGCAGTCATAGGGGGACTCCGGCTGAGATCTCTGGAAACACCATATATTTT. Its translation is CASSHRGTPAEISGNTIYF.